These 4 T cell receptor beta chains were all obtained from the same sample, sequenced in a study of Graves' ophthalmopathy and Graves' hyperthyroidism. The study amplified TCR beta CDR3 regions using RNA transcripts. HTBI primers primed a first-round RT-PCR, and a second-round multiplex PCR followed. TCRdb used MiXCR to reprocess the multiplex PCR reads, holding one entry per CDR3 protein. The data show hundreds of thousands of distinct CDR3 sequences, roughly 39% seen once. The material sequenced was peripheral blood. The receptors originated from an adult man with Graves' ophthalmopathy.

This clonotype has a count of ten or more. This sequence joins TRBV12-3 or TRBV12-4 and TRBJ1-6, with D perhaps matching TRBD1 (5 bases). The CDR3 contains 14 residues. The V and J ends lost 5 bases and 6 bases respectively, with 11 bases between them. The CDR3 sequence is CASSTGRFNSPLHF. Written as DNA, the CDR3 is TGTGCCAGCAGTACGGGACGGTTTAATTCACCCCTCCACTTT.

This clonotype was picked up many times. The rearrangement uses TRBV7-8 and TRBJ2-2; D gene uncertain. CDR3 size: 14 residues. Germline CDR1 reads SGHVS; CDR2 reads FQNEAQ. The germline V and J ends were trimmed by 5 bases and 6 bases, with 13 bases remaining between them. CDR3 region: CASSPHRLAGELFF. In DNA, the CDR3 is TGTGCCAGCAGCCCTCACCGTCTAGCCGGGGAGCTGTTTTTT.

V gene TRBV10-2 combines with J gene TRBJ2-7; 11 bases fit TRBD2. The CDR3 is made up of 15 amino acids. Germline V lookup: CDR1 WSHSY, CDR2 SAAADI. V shed 4 bases, J shed 2 bases, and the junction held 4 bases outside the gene matches. This CDR3 reads CASSVLAGDTYEQYF. CDR3 nucleotide sequence: TGCGCCAGCAGTGTACTAGCGGGGGACACCTACGAGCAGTACTTC.

A word on this clonotype: Likely a read error: the CDR3 ends without its conserved phenylalanine or tryptophan. The DNA is omitted, as the CDR3 cannot be located on it reliably, and the CDR3 follows TCRdb's listing. This chain links TRBV25-1 with TRBJ2-2. The length of the CDR3 is 9 amino acids, counting both ends. Germline CDR1 is MGHDK and CDR2 is SYGVNS. This CDR3 reads CASSDSGFS.